These T cell receptor beta chains were read from a single sample in a study of shared clonotypes between healthy human individuals. The table came from immunoSEQ multiplex PCR; TCRdb's copy has only in-frame clones and leaves some out. The sample has 650,000 to 750,000 clones; approximately 75% are singletons. Sequencing was performed on memory CD4+ T cells sorted from blood. These receptors were taken from a woman aged 30 to 39 in good health. CDR3s include the opening cysteine and the closing phenylalanine or tryptophan. A D gene is named only where the DNA matches it firmly. Not all rows give a size; the values are once, few, many and, for expanded clones, a class.

v_gene	len	j_gene	d_gene	abundance	CDR3nt	CDR3aa
TRBV30	14	TRBJ2-1	TRBD2	few	TGTGCCTGGAGTTTAGCGGGAGGGGGTAATGAGCAGTTCTTC	CAWSLAGGGNEQFF
TRBV28	13	TRBJ2-5	.	.	TGTGCCAGCAGTTTAGGGCGAGAAGAGACCCAGTACTTC	CASSLGREETQYF
TRBV5-4	13	TRBJ1-4	.	.	TGTGCCAGCAGCTTGGACCCGGGGGAAAAACTGTTTTTT	CASSLDPGEKLFF
TRBV28	17	TRBJ2-3	TRBD2	.	TGTGCCAGCAGTTTAGCCCTAGCGGGAGGGCCTATAGATACGCAGTATTTT	CASSLALAGGPIDTQYF
TRBV6-4	13	TRBJ2-3	TRBD1	few	TGTGCCAGCAGTTCCGACAGGGATGGTACGCAGTATTTT	CASSSDRDGTQYF
TRBV21-1	14	TRBJ1-3	.	.	TGTGCCAGCAGCAAATCAGGATCGGAGGACACCATATATTTT	CASSKSGSEDTIYF
TRBV7-9	18	TRBJ2-7	TRBD1	.	TGTGCCAGCAGCTTAAACAGGGGGCTGACTTATTCCTCCTACGAGCAGTACTTC	CASSLNRGLTYSSYEQYF
TRBV5-6	17	TRBJ1-3	TRBD1	.	TGTGCCAGCAGCTCGATGGGACAGGATTTCCGTGGAAACACCATATATTTT	CASSSMGQDFRGNTIYF
TRBV28	15	TRBJ2-1	TRBD2	.	TGTGCCAGCAGTTGGGGTCGGGAGGGTAGCAATGAGCAGTTCTTC	CASSWGREGSNEQFF
TRBV5-1	14	TRBJ1-1	.	.	TGCGCCAGCAGCATACAGGGAACTAACACTGAAGCTTTCTTT	CASSIQGTNTEAFF
TRBV6-5	14	TRBJ2-7	TRBD1	.	TGTGCCAGCAGTTACAATACAGGGGCCCACGAGCAGTACTTC	CASSYNTGAHEQYF
TRBV9	13	TRBJ2-1	.	few	TGTGCCAGCAGCTCCCAGGGTTTCAATGAGCAGTTCTTC	CASSSQGFNEQFF
TRBV6-1	19	TRBJ2-6	TRBD1	.	TGTGCCAGCAGTGATCCAAGACAGGGGGCTTCATCTGGGGCCAACGTCCTGACTTTC	CASSDPRQGASSGANVLTF
TRBV19	14	TRBJ2-7	.	.	TGTGCCAGTAGTATCACGTCCGTATCGTCTTGGCAGTACTTC	CASSITSVSSWQYF
TRBV15	14	TRBJ2-3	TRBD1	.	TGTGCCACCAGCGCCACCCGGGACAGAGATACGCAGTATTTT	CATSATRDRDTQYF
TRBV5-1	15	TRBJ1-5	TRBD1	.	TGCGCCAGCAGCCCGGGACAGACGCTACATGAGCCCCAGCATTTT	CASSPGQTLHEPQHF
TRBV4-1	17	TRBJ2-1	.	many	TGCGCCAGCAGCCAAGATAGAGGAGCGGAGTCCTACAATGAGCAGTTCTTC	CASSQDRGAESYNEQFF
TRBV7-2	22	TRBJ2-5	.	few	TGTGCCAGCAGCTTAGCTTCAGGAGGACTTTGGAGTGGAGGTTCTTACCAAGAGACCCAGTACTTC	CASSLASGGLWSGGSYQETQYF
TRBV7-9	14	TRBJ1-2	.	few	TGTGCCAGCAGCGCAGCCGGGACTTGGGGAGGCTACACCTTC	CASSAAGTWGGYTF
TRBV28	15	TRBJ2-7	.	.	TGTGCCAGCAGTCCCAGGCCTCTAGGGGCCTACGAGCAGTACTTC	CASSPRPLGAYEQYF
TRBV15	15	TRBJ2-3	TRBD1	.	TGTGCCACCAGCAGACCCGGGACAGGGGCAGATACGCAGTATTTT	CATSRPGTGADTQYF
TRBV10-2	16	TRBJ1-1	.	many	TGCGCCAGCAGTGATCGTCAGGGAGGGAGTAACACTGAAGCTTTCTTT	CASSDRQGGSNTEAFF
TRBV5-1	17	TRBJ2-3	TRBD1	.	TGCGCCAGCAGCTTGGCCCGTCGGACAGGTAGCACAGATACGCAGTATTTT	CASSLARRTGSTDTQYF
TRBV4-2	18	TRBJ1-2	.	.	TGTGCCAGCAGCCAAGTTGGCGACAGCACTAACACTAACTATGGCTACACCTTC	CASSQVGDSTNTNYGYTF
TRBV27	15	TRBJ2-7	.	.	TGTGCCAGCAGTTTTCGCGGGCTAGAGGACTACGAGCAGTACTTC	CASSFRGLEDYEQYF
TRBV9	21	TRBJ1-5	.	few	TGTGCCAGCAGCGTAGCTCAAGAGGTGAGGGGACCGGGAGATAACAATCAGCCCCAGCATTTT	CASSVAQEVRGPGDNNQPQHF
TRBV5-1	14	TRBJ2-7	TRBD1	.	TGCGCCAGCAGCGGAGGACAGGGAAGGGACGAGCAGTACTTC	CASSGGQGRDEQYF
TRBV4-2	14	TRBJ2-2	.	.	TGTGCCAGCACCCGGCGGACGGGCACCGGGGAGCTGTTTTTT	CASTRRTGTGELFF
TRBV19	18	TRBJ2-6	.	.	TGTGCCAGTAGTATAACCGGGACATCATCCTCTGGGGCCAACGTCCTGACTTTC	CASSITGTSSSGANVLTF
TRBV6-1	17	TRBJ1-5	TRBD1	.	TGTGCCAGCAGTGACCTAGGACAGGGTAAGAGCAATCAGCCCCAGCATTTT	CASSDLGQGKSNQPQHF
TRBV5-1	14	TRBJ2-7	.	once	TGCGCCAGCAGCTCCGACCCGTCCTCCTACGAGCAGTACTTC	CASSSDPSSYEQYF
TRBV5-4	13	TRBJ2-5	.	.	TGTGCCAGCAGCTTGGGGGGGCCCGAGACCCAGTACTTC	CASSLGGPETQYF
TRBV28	17	TRBJ1-5	.	.	TGTGCCAGCAGTCCTCAGGGACTAGTCAATAGCAATCAGCCCCAGCATTTT	CASSPQGLVNSNQPQHF
TRBV19	17	TRBJ2-3	.	.	TGTGCCAGTAGTATAACCCCCAGCGGCACAAGCACAGATACGCAGTATTTT	CASSITPSGTSTDTQYF
TRBV7-9	13	TRBJ1-1	.	.	TGTGCCAGCAAAACCCGGGACGCCTCTGAAGCTTTCTTT	CASKTRDASEAFF
TRBV20-1	11	TRBJ2-3	.	.	TGCAGTGCTTTACGCACAGATACGCAGTATTTT	CSALRTDTQYF
TRBV28	15	TRBJ1-2	.	few	TGTGCCAGCAGTTTGGCCCCAGGGCCTAACTATGGCTACACCTTC	CASSLAPGPNYGYTF
TRBV6-1	11	TRBJ2-7	.	.	TGTGCCAGCAAGGAGTACTACGAGCAGTACTTC	CASKEYYEQYF
TRBV5-1	16	TRBJ2-7	TRBD1	.	TGCGCCAGCAGCCACCGTCTTGGGACAGGGAGGTACGAGCAGTACTTC	CASSHRLGTGRYEQYF
TRBV29-1	13	TRBJ2-2	.	.	TGCAGCGTTCCCCAGGCTCGCACCGGGGAGCTGTTTTTT	CSVPQARTGELFF
TRBV7-3	14	TRBJ1-2	.	.	TGTGCCAGCAGCTTACTGAGAGGGACGGATGGCTACACCTTC	CASSLLRGTDGYTF
TRBV19	16	TRBJ2-1	TRBD2	.	TGTGCCAGTAGTCGACTTGGCGGGAGCGACTACAATGAGCAGTTCTTC	CASSRLGGSDYNEQFF
TRBV4-2	13	TRBJ2-5	.	.	TGTGCCAGCAGCCAAAGCGATCAAGAGACCCAGTACTTC	CASSQSDQETQYF
TRBV12-5	13	TRBJ2-3	.	.	TGTGCTAGTGGTTTGTCGGAGACAGATACGCAGTATTTT	CASGLSETDTQYF
TRBV6-1	14	TRBJ1-3	TRBD1	.	TGTGCCAGCAGTTGGACAGGGGATAGCAACACCATATATTTT	CASSWTGDSNTIYF
TRBV6-1	14	TRBJ2-7	TRBD2	.	TGTGCCAGCAGGGAAGCGGGGGTTACGTACGAGCAGTACTTC	CASREAGVTYEQYF
TRBV30	14	TRBJ1-3	TRBD1	.	TGTGCCTGGAGAGGACAGGGTGGTGGAAACACCATATATTTT	CAWRGQGGGNTIYF
TRBV5-1	14	TRBJ1-4	.	.	TGCGCCAGCAGCTTGGGACTGGGAAATGAAAAACTGTTTTTT	CASSLGLGNEKLFF
TRBV6-4	13	TRBJ1-2	TRBD1	.	TGTGCCAGCAGCCGGGACAGGGGAGATGGCTACACCTTC	CASSRDRGDGYTF
TRBV6-5	15	TRBJ2-3	TRBD2	.	TGTGCCAGCACCTACCGGCTAGCGGGCACAGATACGCAGTATTTT	CASTYRLAGTDTQYF
TRBV28	17	TRBJ2-5	TRBD2	few	TGTGCCAGCAGTTTAATCGGTAGCGGGGCCTCGGGAGAGACCCAGTACTTC	CASSLIGSGASGETQYF
TRBV7-6	15	TRBJ2-3	TRBD2	.	TGTGCCAGCAGCCCCTCGGGGTCGCGGGAGCATACGCAGTATTTT	CASSPSGSREHTQYF
TRBV20-1	11	TRBJ1-2	.	.	TGCAGTGCTAGAGCCCTTGGCGACTACACCTTC	CSARALGDYTF
TRBV6-1	15	TRBJ1-5	TRBD1	.	TGTGCCAGCAGGAGGGGACAGGTGATCAATCAGCCCCAGCATTTT	CASRRGQVINQPQHF
TRBV5-1	16	TRBJ2-3	TRBD2	.	TGCGCCAGCAGCTTGGGATCGGCGGGAGGGGCAGATACGCAGTATTTT	CASSLGSAGGADTQYF
TRBV7-9	12	TRBJ2-7	.	.	TGTGCCAGCAGCGCATTTACCTACGAGCAGTACTTC	CASSAFTYEQYF
TRBV18	15	TRBJ2-1	TRBD2	.	TGTGCCAGCTCACCGCGGGAGGGCCTCTACAATGAGCAGTTCTTC	CASSPREGLYNEQFF
TRBV6-5	15	TRBJ2-7	TRBD2	.	TGTGCCAGCAGGTTGGCCGGGACTAGCAGGGTCGAGCAGTACTTC	CASRLAGTSRVEQYF
TRBV19	12	TRBJ1-5	.	few	TGTGCCAGTAGTATACCGCATCAGCCCCAGCATTTT	CASSIPHQPQHF